The following is a TCR beta chain sequence with its context. The same CDR3 also results from other DNA sequences found in this sample. The sample belongs to a study of blood T cell repertoires in COVID-19. Study overall: Samples taken during acute and convalescent COVID-19 were collected in the United States, Italy and Spain.

Germline V gene sequence: CDR1 KGHSH, CDR2 LQKENI. The length of the CDR3 is 13 residues. V dropped 3 bases and J dropped 5; count of bases not matched to a gene: 1. Authors' methods: Amplification with reference gene primers provided the estimates of nucleated cell counts. TCRdb keeps only in-frame clones here, not all; method: immunoSEQ multiplex PCR. The D gene and trimming were derived from the DNA, and the V and J assignments and clone size from that table. The table includes over 200,000 clones, about 90% detected once. Each exposed participant met a COVID-19 case in the 2 weeks preceding study entry.

The sequence came from a woman aged 30 to 39 who had been exposed to COVID-19. Sequenced material: PBMCs or T cells enriched from blood (not recorded which). The chain employs TRBV18 and TRBJ1-2, with TRBD1 matching 9 bases. CDR3 in DNA: TGTGCCAGCTCACCTGGACAGGGGTATGGCTACACCTTC. Translated, it gives CASSPGQGYGYTF.